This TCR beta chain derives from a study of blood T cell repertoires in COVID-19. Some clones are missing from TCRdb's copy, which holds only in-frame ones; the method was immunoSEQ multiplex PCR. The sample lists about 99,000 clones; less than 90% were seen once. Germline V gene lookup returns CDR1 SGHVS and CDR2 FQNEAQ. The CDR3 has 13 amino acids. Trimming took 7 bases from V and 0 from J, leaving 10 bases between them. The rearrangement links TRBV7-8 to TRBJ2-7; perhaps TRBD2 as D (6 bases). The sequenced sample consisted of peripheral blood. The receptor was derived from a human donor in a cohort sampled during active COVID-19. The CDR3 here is CASTDGSSYEQYF. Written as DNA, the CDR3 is TGTGCCAGCACAGACGGGAGCTCCTACGAGCAGTACTTC. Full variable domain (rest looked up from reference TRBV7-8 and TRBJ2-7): GAGVSQSPRYKVAKRGQDVALRCDPISGHVSLFWYQQALGQGPEFLTYFQNEAQLDKSGLPSDRFFAERPEGSVSTLKIQRTQQEDSAVYLCASTDGSSYEQYFGPGTRLTVT.